A single sample gave rise to the 19 T cell receptor beta chains below, sequenced in a study of identical twins. TCRdb itself ran the 5' RACE reads through MiXCR, one entry per CDR3 protein. Among about 890,000 distinct CDR3 sequences, roughly 12% were seen once, and the ten largest hold 1.5% to 2%. The same specimen was also included in a second study, on yellow fever vaccine responses in identical twins.

Material for sequencing was PBMCs. The receptor set was obtained from a woman aged 18-35 years in good health.

A few counts support this clonotype. V gene TRBV3-1 combines with J gene TRBJ2-1; the D is unclear. Germline CDR1 is LGHDT and CDR2 is YNNKEL (reference sequence). V was pared by 0 bases and J by 3 bases, with 12 bases between. This CDR3 contains 16 residues. The chain's CDR3 is CASSQEERELYNEQFF. CDR3 in DNA: TGTGCCAGCAGCCAAGAAGAAAGGGAACTCTACAATGAGCAGTTCTTC.

The chain combines TRBV5-1 with TRBJ2-2; D is uncertain. Trimming took off 1 base at V and 6 bases at J, with 13 bases between the two ends. Germline assignment: CDR1 SGHRS and CDR2 YFSETQ. The CDR3 has 15 amino acids. The CDR3 DNA is TGCGCCAGCAGCTTGCCCCCAGGAGAGCCCGGGGAGCTGTTTTTT. It codes for CASSLPPGEPGELFF.

This clonotype has at least ten counts. The chain links TRBV6-1 to TRBJ2-4, with a weak D call TRBD2 (6 bases). Germline CDR1 reads MNHNS; CDR2 reads SASEGT. Trimming cost V 8 bases and J 2 bases, with 16 bases left between them. This CDR3 is 15 amino acids long. DNA of the CDR3: TGTGCCAGCTCGGGTGGGGGGACCCCCAAAAACATTCAGTACTTC. This gives the protein CASSGGGTPKNIQYF.

This clonotype has more than one count but fewer than ten. V and J are TRBV5-1 and TRBJ2-1, with unresolved D. The CDR3 loop spans 13 amino acids. CDR1 SGHRS and CDR2 YFSETQ come from the germline V gene. V lost 2 bases and J 8 bases, leaving 11 bases between the germline ends. The CDR3 nucleotides are TGCGCCAGCAGCTTCGCGATAGCCGATGAGCAGTTCTTC. This sequence encodes CASSFAIADEQFF. The variable domain in full, with the rest retrieved from reference TRBV5-1 and TRBJ2-1, is KAGVTQTPRYLIKTRGQQVTLSCSPISGHRSVSWYQQTPGQGLQFLFEYFSETQRNKGNFPGRFSGRQFSNSRSEMNVSTLELGDSALYLCASSFAIADEQFFGPGTRLTVL.

The J gene is TRBJ1-3, the V gene TRBV4-1; possibly TRBD1 for D (6 bases). Trimming cost V 1 base and J 4 bases, with 11 bases left between them. The germline CDR1 and CDR2 sequences are MGHRA and YSYEKL. This CDR3 has 15 amino acids. Written as DNA, the CDR3 is TGCGCCAGCAGCCAAGGCTGGGGGCAGGGAAACACCATATATTTT. Its protein is CASSQGWGQGNTIYF.

The chain combines TRBV7-6 with TRBJ2-3, with 7 nucleotides matching TRBD1. The length of the CDR3 is 13 residues. Germline CDR1 reads SGHVS; CDR2 reads FNYEAQ. J was trimmed by 4 bases and V by 5 bases; bases with no gene match: 3. The CDR3 protein is CASSGQGADTQYF. The CDR3 bases are TGTGCCAGCAGCGGGCAGGGGGCAGATACGCAGTATTTT.

This chain connects TRBV14 to TRBJ2-4; D call uncertain. The CDR3 is 16 residues long. Germline V gene sequence: CDR1 SGHDN, CDR2 FVKESK. The germline V and J ends were trimmed by 3 bases and 0 bases, with 12 bases remaining between them. CDR3 sequence (DNA): TGTGCCAGCAGCCAGGCTCTAGGAGTAGCCAAAAACATTCAGTACTTC. Translating it yields CASSQALGVAKNIQYF. The full variable domain, completed using reference TRBV14 and TRBJ2-4, is EAGVTQFPSHSVIEKGQTVTLRCDPISGHDNLYWYRRVMGKEIKFLLHFVKESKQDESGMPNNRFLAERTGGTYSTLKVQPAELEDSGVYFCASSQALGVAKNIQYFGAGTRLSVL.

J is TRBJ1-1 and V is TRBV6-2 or TRBV6-3, with unresolved D. V was cut by 8 bases and J by 6 bases, with 10 bases left in between. This CDR3 spans 11 amino acids. Germline V gives CDR1 MNHEY, CDR2 SVGEGT. CDR3 sequence (DNA): TGTGCCAGCCGGAGGTCCCCTGAAGCTTTCTTT. It translates to CASRRSPEAFF.

This clonotype was recorded a few times. The rearrangement uses TRBV15 and TRBJ2-7; 11 nucleotides match TRBD2. The ends lost 0 bases at V and 3 bases at J; junction bases unmatched: 1. Germline V gene sequence: CDR1 LNHNV, CDR2 YYDKDF (reference sequence). CDR3 length: 15 amino acids. CDR3: CATSRDTSGGYEQYF. The CDR3 bases are TGTGCCACCAGCAGAGACACTAGCGGGGGCTACGAGCAGTACTTC.

This clonotype was found a few times. The V gene is TRBV5-1, the J gene TRBJ2-3, with 8 bases aligning to TRBD2. The CDR3 consists of 18 residues. Per germline, CDR1 SGHRS and CDR2 YFSETQ. V gave up 6 bases and J gave up 1 base; unmatched junction bases: 16. CDR3 bases: TGCGCCAGCAAGAAAGGCCTGCCCGGTAGCGGGGGCACAGATACGCAGTATTTT. Translating gives CASKKGLPGSGGTDTQYF. The entire variable domain, with the rest obtained from reference TRBV5-1 and TRBJ2-3, is as follows: KAGVTQTPRYLIKTRGQQVTLSCSPISGHRSVSWYQQTPGQGLQFLFEYFSETQRNKGNFPGRFSGRQFSNSRSEMNVSTLELGDSALYLCASKKGLPGSGGTDTQYFGPGTRLTVL.

The table lists this clonotype with a few counts. The V gene is TRBV7-9, the J gene TRBJ2-7; D is possibly TRBD1 (6 bases). The CDR3 sequence is 15 residues long. V dropped 5 bases and J dropped 2 bases, with 16 bases sitting between them. Germline V gene data show CDR1 as SEHNR and CDR2 as FQNEAQ (reference sequence). The CDR3 bases are TGTGCCAGCAGCGTCGGGCAAGGGGGAGCCTACGAGCAGTACGTC. Encoded protein: CASSVGQGGAYEQYV.

In this sample, this clonotype turned up many times. This chain uses TRBV3-1 with TRBJ2-1; the D is unclear. V was shortened by 4 bases and J by 4 bases, with 11 bases between the two germline ends. This CDR3 has 14 residues. CDR1 is LGHDT and CDR2 is YNNKEL in the germline V gene (reference sequence). CDR3 residues: CASSRHERYNEQFF. The CDR3 DNA reads as TGTGCCAGCAGCCGCCATGAACGTTACAATGAGCAGTTCTTC.

The chain employs TRBV14 and TRBJ2-3, with D maybe TRBD1 (6 bases). With 5 bases removed from V and 2 bases from J, the gap between germline ends came to 14 bases. The CDR3 extends over 15 amino acids. Germline V gene sequence: CDR1 SGHDN, CDR2 FVKESK. CDR3 in DNA: TGTGCCAGCAGCGCAAGGGGGACATTCACAGATACGCAGTATTTT. Translation: CASSARGTFTDTQYF.

The DNA of the CDR3 is TGTGCCACCAGCAGTGGCCCCGTCGGGGAGACCTACGAGCAGTACGTC. Amino acids: CATSSGPVGETYEQYV. The chain recombines TRBV15 with TRBJ2-7; D perhaps matches TRBD2 (5 bases). Germline lookup yields CDR1 LNHNV and CDR2 YYDKDF (reference sequence). Trimming stripped 3 bases from V and 2 bases from J, with 17 bases between. The CDR3 length is 16 residues.

This clonotype was picked up a small number of times. As DNA, the CDR3 is TGTGCCAGCAGCAACCCCGGACTAGCGGGACCTGACGAGCAGTTCTTC. Translating gives CASSNPGLAGPDEQFF. The genes are TRBV7-2 and TRBJ2-1, with 12 positions matching TRBD2. CDR3 length equals 16 residues. The germline CDR1 and CDR2 sequences are SGHTA and FQGNSA. J gave up 10 bases and V 5 bases, and 12 bases lay outside the gene matches. Drawing the rest from reference TRBV7-2 and TRBJ2-1, the complete variable domain is GAGVSQSPSNKVTEKGKDVELRCDPISGHTALYWYRQSLGQGLEFLIYFQGNSAPDKSGLPSDRFSAERTGGSVSTLTIQRTQQEDSAVYLCASSNPGLAGPDEQFFGPGTRLTVL.

This clonotype was seen only a few times. This sequence joins TRBV5-6 and TRBJ2-2; 9 bases align to TRBD1. The germline V gene encodes CDR1 SGHDT and CDR2 YYEEEE. This CDR3 region has 15 residues. Trimming at V came to 4 bases and at J to 7 bases, leaving 8 bases not matched to a gene. CDR3 region: CASSPQQGAVGELFF. CDR3 bases: TGTGCCAGCAGCCCGCAACAGGGGGCTGTCGGGGAGCTGTTTTTT.

This clonotype has just a few counts. The chain is built from TRBV28 and TRBJ2-5; D remains ambiguous. CDR1 is MDHEN, CDR2 SYDVKM, per germline. With 7 bases removed from V and 0 bases from J, the gap between germline ends came to 9 bases. This CDR3 spans 13 amino acids. CDR3 nucleotide sequence: TGTGCCAGCATGCCCCACAACCAAGAGACCCAGTACTTC. It translates to CASMPHNQETQYF.

This clonotype was detected only a few times. The chain combines TRBV9 with TRBJ1-4, with D maybe TRBD1 (6 bases). V was clipped by 2 bases and J by 3 bases, with 14 bases between them. CDR3 length: 16 amino acids. Germline V gene lookup returns CDR1 SGDLS and CDR2 YYNGEE. CDR3 DNA: TGTGCCAGCAGCGTCGGGGGCTCTAGTGCTAATGAAAAACTGTTTTTT. Translating gives CASSVGGSSANEKLFF.

V is TRBV19 and J is TRBJ2-5, with D possibly being TRBD1 or TRBD2 (6 bases each). V lost 1 base, J lost 5 bases, and 11 bases lay in between. The germline gives CDR1 LNHDA, CDR2 SQIVND (reference sequence). The CDR3 loop spans 14 amino acids. CDR3 sequence reads: CASSIARGLETQYF. The CDR3 DNA sequence: TGTGCCAGTAGTATAGCTCGGGGGCTGGAGACCCAGTACTTC.